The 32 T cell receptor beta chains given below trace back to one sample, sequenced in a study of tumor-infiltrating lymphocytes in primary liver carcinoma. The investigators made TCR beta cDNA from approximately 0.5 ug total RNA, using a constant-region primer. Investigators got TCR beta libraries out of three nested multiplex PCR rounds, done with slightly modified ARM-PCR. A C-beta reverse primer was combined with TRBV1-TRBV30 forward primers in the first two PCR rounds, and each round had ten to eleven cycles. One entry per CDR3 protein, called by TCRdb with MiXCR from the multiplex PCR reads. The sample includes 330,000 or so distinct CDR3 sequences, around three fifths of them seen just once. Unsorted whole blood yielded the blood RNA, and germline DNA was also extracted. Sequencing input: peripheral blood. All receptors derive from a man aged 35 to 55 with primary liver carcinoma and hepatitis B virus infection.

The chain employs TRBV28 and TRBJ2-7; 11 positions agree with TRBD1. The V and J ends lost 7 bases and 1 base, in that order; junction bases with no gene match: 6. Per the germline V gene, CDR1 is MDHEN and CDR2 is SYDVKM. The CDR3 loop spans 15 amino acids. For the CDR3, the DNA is TGTGCCAGCAACTGGGACAGGGGGATGTCCTACGAGCAGTACTTC. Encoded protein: CASNWDRGMSYEQYF. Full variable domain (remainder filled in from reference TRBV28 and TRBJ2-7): DVKVTQSSRYLVKRTGEKVFLECVQDMDHENMFWYRQDPGLGLRLIYFSYDVKMKEKGDIPEGYSVSREKKERFSLILESASTNQTSMYLCASNWDRGMSYEQYFGPGTRLTVT.

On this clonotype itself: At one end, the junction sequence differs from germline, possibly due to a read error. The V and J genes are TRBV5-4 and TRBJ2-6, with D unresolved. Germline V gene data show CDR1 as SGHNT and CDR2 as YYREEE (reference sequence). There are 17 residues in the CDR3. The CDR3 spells CTSRSGQRLSGANVLTF. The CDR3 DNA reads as TGTACCAGCCGCTCCGGGCAGAGGCTCTCTGGGGCCAACGTCCTGACTTTC.

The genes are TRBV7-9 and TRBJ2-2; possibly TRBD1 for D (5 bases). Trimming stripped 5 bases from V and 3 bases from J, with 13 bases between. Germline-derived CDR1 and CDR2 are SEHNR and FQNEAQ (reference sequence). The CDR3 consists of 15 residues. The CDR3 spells CASSPRRDDTGELFF. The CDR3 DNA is TGTGCCAGCAGCCCCCGCAGGGATGACACCGGGGAGCTGTTTTTT. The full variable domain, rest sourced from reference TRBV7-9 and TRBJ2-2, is DTGVSQNPRHKITKRGQNVTFRCDPISEHNRLYWYRQTLGQGPEFLTYFQNEAQLEKSRLLSDRFSAERPKGSFSTLEIQRTEQGDSAMYLCASSPRRDDTGELFFGEGSRLTVL.

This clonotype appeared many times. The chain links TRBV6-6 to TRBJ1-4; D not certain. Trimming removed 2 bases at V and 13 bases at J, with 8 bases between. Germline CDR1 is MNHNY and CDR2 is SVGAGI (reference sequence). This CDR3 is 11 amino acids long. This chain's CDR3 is CASSYGARLFF. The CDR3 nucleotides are TGTGCCAGCAGTTACGGAGCTCGACTGTTTTTT.

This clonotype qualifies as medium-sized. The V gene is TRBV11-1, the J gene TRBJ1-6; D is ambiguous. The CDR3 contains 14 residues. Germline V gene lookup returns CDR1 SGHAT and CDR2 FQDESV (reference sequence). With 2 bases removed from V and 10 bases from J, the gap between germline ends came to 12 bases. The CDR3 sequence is CASSLSVGASPLHF. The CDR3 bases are TGTGCCAGCAGCTTATCGGTCGGTGCGTCACCCCTCCACTTT.

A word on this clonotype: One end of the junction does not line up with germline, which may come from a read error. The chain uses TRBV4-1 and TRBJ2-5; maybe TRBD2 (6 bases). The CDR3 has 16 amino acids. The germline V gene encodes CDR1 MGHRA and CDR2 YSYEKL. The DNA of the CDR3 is TGCGCCAGCAGCCAGGCCGGGACTGGCCCATTGGAGACTCAGTACTTC. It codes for CASSQAGTGPLETQYF.

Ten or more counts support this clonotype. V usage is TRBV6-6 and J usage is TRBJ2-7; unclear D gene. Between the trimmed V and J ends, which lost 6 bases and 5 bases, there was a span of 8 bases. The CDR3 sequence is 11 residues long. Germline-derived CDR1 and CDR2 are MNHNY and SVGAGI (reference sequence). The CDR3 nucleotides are TGTGCCAGCAGGAGAGGTGACGAGCAGTACTTC. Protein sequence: CASRRGDEQYF.

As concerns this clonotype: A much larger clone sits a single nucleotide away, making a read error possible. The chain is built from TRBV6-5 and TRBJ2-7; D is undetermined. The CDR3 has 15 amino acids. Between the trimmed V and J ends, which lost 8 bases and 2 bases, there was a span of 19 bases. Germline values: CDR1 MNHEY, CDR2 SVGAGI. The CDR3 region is CASCPRHLFPYEQYF. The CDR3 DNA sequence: TGTGCCAGCTGCCCGCGACACCTATTCCCCTACGAGCAGTACTTC.

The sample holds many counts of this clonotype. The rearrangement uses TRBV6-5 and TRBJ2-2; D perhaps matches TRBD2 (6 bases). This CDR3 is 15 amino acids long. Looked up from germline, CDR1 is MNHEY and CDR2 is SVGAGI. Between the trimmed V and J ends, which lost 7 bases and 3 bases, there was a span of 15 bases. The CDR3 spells CASTRGVFDTGELFF. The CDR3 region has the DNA TGTGCCAGCACCCGCGGGGTGTTTGACACCGGGGAGCTGTTTTTT.

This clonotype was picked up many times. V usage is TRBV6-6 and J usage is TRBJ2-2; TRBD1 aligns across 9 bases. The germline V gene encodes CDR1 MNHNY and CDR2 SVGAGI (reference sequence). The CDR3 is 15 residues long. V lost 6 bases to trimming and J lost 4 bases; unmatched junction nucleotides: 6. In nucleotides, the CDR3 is TGTGCCAGCAGCCGGGGACAGGGTATCACCGGGGAGCTGTTTTTT. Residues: CASSRGQGITGELFF.

The CDR3 is CASTISLGGEQFF. The DNA for the CDR3 is TGTGCCAGCACTATTAGCCTGGGCGGTGAGCAGTTCTTC. The rearrangement uses TRBV6-5 and TRBJ2-1; D is unresolved. Germline V gene lookup returns CDR1 MNHEY and CDR2 SVGAGI. Trimming left V 7 bases short and J 9 bases short, with 16 bases between. The CDR3 runs to 13 residues.

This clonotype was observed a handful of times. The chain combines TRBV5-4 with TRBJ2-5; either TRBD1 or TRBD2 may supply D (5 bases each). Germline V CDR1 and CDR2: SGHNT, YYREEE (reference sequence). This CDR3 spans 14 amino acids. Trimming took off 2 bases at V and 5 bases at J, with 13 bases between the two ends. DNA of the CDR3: TGTGCCAGCAGCTTTCGGGGACGGAGGGAGACCCAGTACTTC. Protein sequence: CASSFRGRRETQYF. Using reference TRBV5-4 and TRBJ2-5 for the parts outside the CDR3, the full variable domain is ETGVTQSPTHLIKTRGQQVTLRCSSQSGHNTVSWYQQALGQGPQFIFQYYREEENGRGNFPPRFSGLQFPNYSSELNVNALELDDSALYLCASSFRGRRETQYFGPGTRLLVL.

The CDR3 bases are TGTGCCAGCAGCTTCGGCATCGCCCAAGAGACCCAGTACTTC. Translated, it gives CASSFGIAQETQYF. V is TRBV11-3 and J is TRBJ2-5; the D is unclear. Germline CDR1 is SGHNT and CDR2 is YENEEA. The CDR3 contains 14 residues. Deletions cut 3 bases from V and 1 base from J, with 9 bases between.

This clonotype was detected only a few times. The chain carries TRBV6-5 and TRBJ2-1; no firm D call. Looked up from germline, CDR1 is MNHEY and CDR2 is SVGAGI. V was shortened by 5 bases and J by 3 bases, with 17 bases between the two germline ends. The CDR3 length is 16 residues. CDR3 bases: TGTGCCAGCAGTCACGGACGGTCAAACTACTACAATGAGCAGTTCTTC. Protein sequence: CASSHGRSNYYNEQFF.

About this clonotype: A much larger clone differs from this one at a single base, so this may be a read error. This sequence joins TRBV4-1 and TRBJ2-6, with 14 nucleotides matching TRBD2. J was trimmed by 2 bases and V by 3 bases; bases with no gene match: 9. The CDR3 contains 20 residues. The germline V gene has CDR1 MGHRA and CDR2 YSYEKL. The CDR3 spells CASSQIQTSGRATGANVLTF. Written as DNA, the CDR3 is TGCGCCAGCAGCCAGATCCAGACTAGCGGGAGGGCTACTGGGGCCAACGTCCTGACTTTC.

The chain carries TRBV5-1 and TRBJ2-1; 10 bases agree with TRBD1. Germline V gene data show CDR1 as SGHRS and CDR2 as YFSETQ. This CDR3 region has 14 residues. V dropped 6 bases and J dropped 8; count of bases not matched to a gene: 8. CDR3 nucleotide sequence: TGCGCCAGCAACGCTGACAGGGGGCTCGATGAGCAGTTCTTC. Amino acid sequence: CASNADRGLDEQFF.

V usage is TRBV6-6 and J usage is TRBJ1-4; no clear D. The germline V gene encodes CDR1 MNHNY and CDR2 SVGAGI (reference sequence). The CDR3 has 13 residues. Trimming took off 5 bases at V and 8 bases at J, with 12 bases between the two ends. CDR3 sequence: CASSRRNGEKLFF. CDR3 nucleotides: TGTGCCAGCAGTAGGCGAAACGGAGAAAAACTGTTTTTT.

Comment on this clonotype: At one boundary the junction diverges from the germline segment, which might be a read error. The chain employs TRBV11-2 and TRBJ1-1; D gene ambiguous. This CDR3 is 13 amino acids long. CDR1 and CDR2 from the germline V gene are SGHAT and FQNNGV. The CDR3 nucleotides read TGTGACAGCAGCTTAAGCATAGAGTGTGAAGCTTTCTTT. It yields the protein CDSSLSIECEAFF.

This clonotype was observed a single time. CDR3 DNA: TGTGCCAGTACAGGGACTAGCGGGAGGGTGGAGCAGTTCTTC. The encoded protein is CASTGTSGRVEQFF. V is TRBV19 and J is TRBJ2-1, with 16 bases that match TRBD2. This CDR3 contains 14 residues. CDR1 is LNHDA, CDR2 SQIVND, per germline (reference sequence). The V and J ends lost 7 bases and 10 bases, in that order; junction bases with no gene match: 4.

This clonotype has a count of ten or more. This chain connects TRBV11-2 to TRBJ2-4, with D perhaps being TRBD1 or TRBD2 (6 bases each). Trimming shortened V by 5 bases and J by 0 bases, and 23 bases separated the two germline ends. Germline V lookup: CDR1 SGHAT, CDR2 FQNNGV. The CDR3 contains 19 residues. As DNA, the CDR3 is TGTGCCAGCAGCCCCACGGAGGGGACACCAACACTAGCCAAAAACATTCAGTACTTC. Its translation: CASSPTEGTPTLAKNIQYF.

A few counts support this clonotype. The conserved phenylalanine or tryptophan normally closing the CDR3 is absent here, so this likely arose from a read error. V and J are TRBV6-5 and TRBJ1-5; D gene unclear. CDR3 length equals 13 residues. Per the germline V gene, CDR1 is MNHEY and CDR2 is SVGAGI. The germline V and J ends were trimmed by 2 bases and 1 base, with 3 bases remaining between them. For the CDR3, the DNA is TGTGCCAGCAGTTACAACAGCAATCAGCCCCAGCATCTT. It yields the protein CASSYNSNQPQHL.

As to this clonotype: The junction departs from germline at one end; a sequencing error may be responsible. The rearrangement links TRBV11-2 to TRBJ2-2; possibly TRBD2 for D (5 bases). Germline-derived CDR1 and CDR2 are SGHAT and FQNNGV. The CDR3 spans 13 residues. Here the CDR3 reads CAISLEAAGEPFF. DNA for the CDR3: TGTGCCATCAGCTTAGAGGCGGCTGGGGAGCCGTTTTTT.

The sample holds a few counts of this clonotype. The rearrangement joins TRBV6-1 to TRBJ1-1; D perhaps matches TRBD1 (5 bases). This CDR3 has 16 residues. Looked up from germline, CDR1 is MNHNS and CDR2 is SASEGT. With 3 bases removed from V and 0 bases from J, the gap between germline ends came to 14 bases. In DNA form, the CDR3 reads TGTGCCAGCAGTGAGAGATTAGGGGCGTTGAACACTGAAGCTTTCTTT. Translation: CASSERLGALNTEAFF.

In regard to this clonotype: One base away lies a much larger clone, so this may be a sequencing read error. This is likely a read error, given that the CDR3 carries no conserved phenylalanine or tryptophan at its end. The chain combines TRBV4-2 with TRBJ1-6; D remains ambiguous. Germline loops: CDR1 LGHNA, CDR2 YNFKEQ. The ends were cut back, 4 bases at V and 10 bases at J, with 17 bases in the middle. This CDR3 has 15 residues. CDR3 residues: CASSLTRAENSPLHY. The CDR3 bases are TGTGCCAGCAGCCTAACCCGGGCCGAGAACTCACCCCTCCACTAT.

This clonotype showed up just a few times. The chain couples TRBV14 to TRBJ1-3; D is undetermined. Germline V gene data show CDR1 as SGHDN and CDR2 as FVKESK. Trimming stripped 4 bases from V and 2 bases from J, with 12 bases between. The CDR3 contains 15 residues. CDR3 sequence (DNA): TGTGCCAGCAGCCCCCACATTCTTCCTGGAAACACCATATATTTT. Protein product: CASSPHILPGNTIYF.

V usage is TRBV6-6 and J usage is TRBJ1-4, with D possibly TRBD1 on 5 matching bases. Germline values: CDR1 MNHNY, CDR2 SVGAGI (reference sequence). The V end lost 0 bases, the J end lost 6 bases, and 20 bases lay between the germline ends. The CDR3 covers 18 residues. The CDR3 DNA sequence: TGTGCCAGCAGTTACTCGACCCCAAGGTGGGGGACTGATGAAAAACTGTTTTTT. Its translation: CASSYSTPRWGTDEKLFF.

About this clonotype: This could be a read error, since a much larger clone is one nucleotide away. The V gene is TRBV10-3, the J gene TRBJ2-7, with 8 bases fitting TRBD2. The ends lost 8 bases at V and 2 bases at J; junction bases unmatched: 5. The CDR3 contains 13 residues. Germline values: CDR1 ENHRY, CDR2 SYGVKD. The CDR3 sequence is CAIQTSETYEQYF. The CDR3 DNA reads TGTGCCATCCAGACTAGCGAAACCTACGAGCAGTACTTC.

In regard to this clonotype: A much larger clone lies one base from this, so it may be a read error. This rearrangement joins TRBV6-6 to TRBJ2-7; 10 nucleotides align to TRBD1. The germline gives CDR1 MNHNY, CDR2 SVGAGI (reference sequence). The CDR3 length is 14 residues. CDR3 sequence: CASRLSGTGDDQYF. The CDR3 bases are TGTGCCAGCAGACTCTCCGGGACAGGGGACGATCAGTACTTC.

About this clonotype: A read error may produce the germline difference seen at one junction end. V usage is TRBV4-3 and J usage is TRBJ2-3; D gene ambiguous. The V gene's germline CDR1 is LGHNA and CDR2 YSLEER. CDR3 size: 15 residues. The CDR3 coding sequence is TGTGCCGGCAGCCAAGACGAGCGTAGGTCAGATACGCAGTATTTT. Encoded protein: CAGSQDERRSDTQYF.

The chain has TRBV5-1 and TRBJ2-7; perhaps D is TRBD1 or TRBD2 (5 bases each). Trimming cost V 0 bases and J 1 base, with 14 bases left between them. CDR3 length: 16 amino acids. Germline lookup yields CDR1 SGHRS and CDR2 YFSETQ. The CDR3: CASSLAKGWGSYEQYF. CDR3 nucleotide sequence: TGCGCCAGCAGCTTGGCCAAGGGCTGGGGGTCCTACGAGCAGTACTTC.

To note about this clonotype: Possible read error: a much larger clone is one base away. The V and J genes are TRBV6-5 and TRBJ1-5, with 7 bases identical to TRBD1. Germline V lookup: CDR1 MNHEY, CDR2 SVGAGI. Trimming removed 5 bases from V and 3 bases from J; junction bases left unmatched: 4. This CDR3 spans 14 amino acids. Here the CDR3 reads CASSHRGHNQPQHF. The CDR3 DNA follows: TGTGCCAGCAGTCATAGGGGGCACAATCAGCCCCAGCATTTT.

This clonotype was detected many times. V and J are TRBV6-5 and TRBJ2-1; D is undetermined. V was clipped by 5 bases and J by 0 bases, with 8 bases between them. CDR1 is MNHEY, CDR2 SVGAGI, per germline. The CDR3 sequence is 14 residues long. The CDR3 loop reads CASSNTFSYNEQFF. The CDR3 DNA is TGTGCCAGCAGTAACACGTTCTCCTACAATGAGCAGTTCTTC.